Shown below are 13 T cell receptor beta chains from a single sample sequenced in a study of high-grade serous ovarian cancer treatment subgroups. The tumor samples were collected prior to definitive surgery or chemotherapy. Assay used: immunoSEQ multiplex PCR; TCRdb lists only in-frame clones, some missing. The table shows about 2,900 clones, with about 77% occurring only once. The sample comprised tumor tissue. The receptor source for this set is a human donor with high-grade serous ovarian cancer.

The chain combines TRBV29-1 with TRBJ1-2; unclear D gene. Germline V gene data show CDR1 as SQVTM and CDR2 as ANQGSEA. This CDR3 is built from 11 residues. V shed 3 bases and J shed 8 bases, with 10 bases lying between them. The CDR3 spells CSVERSGGYTF. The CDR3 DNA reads TGCAGCGTTGAGAGGAGCGGGGGCTACACCTTC. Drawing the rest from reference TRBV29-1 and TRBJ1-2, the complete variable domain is SAVISQKPSRDICQRGTSLTIQCQVDSQVTMMFWYRQQPGQSLTLIATANQGSEATYESGFVIDKFPISRPNLTFSTLTVSNMSPEDSSIYLCSVERSGGYTFGSGTRLTVV.

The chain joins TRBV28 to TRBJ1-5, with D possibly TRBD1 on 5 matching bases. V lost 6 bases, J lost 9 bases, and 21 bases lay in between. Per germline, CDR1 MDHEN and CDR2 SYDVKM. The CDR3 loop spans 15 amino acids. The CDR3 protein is CASSLPRGGGVPQHF. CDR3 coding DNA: TGTGCCAGCAGCCTCCCGCGCGGGGGGGGAGTGCCCCAGCATTTT.

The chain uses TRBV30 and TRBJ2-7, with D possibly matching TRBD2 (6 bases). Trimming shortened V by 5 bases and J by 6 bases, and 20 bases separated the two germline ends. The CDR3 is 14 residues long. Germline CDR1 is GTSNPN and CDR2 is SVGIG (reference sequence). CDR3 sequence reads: CAWVEEGLSGEQYF. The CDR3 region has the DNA TGTGCCTGGGTCGAGGAGGGGTTGAGTGGCGAGCAGTACTTC. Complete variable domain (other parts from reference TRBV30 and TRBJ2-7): SQTIHQWPATLVQPVGSPLSLECTVEGTSNPNLYWYRQAAGRGLQLLFYSVGIGQISSEVPQNLSASRPQDRQFILSSKKLLLSDSGFYLCAWVEEGLSGEQYFGPGTRLTVT.

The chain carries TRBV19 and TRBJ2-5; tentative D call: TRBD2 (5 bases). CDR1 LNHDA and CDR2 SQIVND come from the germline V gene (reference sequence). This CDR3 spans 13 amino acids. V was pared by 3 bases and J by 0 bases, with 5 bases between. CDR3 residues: CASSMRDQETQYF. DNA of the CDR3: TGTGCCAGTAGTATGAGGGACCAAGAGACCCAGTACTTC.

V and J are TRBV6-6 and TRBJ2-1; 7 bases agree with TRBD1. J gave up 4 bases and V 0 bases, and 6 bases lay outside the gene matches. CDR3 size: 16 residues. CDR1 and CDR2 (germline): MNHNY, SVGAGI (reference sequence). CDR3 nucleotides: TGTGCCAGCAGTTACTCCGGGGCAGGGGGATACAATGAGCAGTTCTTC. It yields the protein CASSYSGAGGYNEQFF.

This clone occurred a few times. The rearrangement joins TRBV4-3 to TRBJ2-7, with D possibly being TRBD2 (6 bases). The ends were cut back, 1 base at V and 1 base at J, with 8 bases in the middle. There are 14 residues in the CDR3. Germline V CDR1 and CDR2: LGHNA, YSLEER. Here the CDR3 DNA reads TGCGCCAGCAGCCAAGTGGGGGGTTCCTACGAGCAGTACTTC. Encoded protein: CASSQVGGSYEQYF.

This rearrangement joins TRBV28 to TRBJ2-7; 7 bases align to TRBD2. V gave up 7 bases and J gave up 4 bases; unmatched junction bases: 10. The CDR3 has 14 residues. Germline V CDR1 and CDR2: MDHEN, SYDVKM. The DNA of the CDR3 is TGTGCCAGCACCACGGGGGGTGGCGGTTACGAGCAGTACTTC. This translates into CASTTGGGGYEQYF.

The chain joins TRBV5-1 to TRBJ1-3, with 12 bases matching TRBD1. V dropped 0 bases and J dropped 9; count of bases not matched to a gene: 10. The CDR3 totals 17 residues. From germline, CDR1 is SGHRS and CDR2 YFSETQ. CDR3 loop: CASSLVFQGQGAGTIYF. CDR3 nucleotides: TGCGCCAGCAGCTTGGTTTTCCAGGGACAGGGGGCCGGCACCATATATTTT.

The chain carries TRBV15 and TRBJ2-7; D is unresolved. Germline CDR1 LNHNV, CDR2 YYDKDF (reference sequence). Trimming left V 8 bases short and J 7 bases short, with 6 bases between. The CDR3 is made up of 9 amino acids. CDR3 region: CATPWEQYF. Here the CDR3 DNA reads TGTGCCACCCCGTGGGAGCAGTACTTC.

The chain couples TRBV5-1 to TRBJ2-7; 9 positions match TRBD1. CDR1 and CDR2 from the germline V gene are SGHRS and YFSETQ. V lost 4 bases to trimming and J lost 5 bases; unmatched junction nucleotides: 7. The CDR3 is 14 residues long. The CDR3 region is CASSKDRGLDEQYF. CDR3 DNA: TGCGCCAGCAGCAAGGACAGGGGTTTAGACGAGCAGTACTTC. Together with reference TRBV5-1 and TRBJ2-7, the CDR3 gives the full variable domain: KAGVTQTPRYLIKTRGQQVTLSCSPISGHRSVSWYQQTPGQGLQFLFEYFSETQRNKGNFPGRFSGRQFSNSRSEMNVSTLELGDSALYLCASSKDRGLDEQYFGPGTRLTVT.

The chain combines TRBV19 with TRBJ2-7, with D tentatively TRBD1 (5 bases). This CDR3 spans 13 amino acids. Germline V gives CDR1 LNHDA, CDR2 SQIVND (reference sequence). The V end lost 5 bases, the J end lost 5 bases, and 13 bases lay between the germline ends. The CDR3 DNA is TGTGCCAGTAGTTCCTTCAGGGCCGACGAGCAGTACTTC. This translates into CASSSFRADEQYF. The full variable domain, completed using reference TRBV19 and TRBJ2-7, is DGGITQSPKYLFRKEGQNVTLSCEQNLNHDAMYWYRQDPGQGLRLIYYSQIVNDFQKGDIAEGYSVSREKKESFPLTVTSAQKNPTAFYLCASSSFRADEQYFGPGTRLTVT.

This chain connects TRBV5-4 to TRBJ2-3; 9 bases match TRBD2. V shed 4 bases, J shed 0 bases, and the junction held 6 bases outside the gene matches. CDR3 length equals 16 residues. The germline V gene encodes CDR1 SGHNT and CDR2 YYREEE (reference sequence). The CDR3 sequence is CASSRRLAASTDTQYF. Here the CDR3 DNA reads TGTGCCAGCAGCCGAAGACTAGCGGCTAGCACAGATACGCAGTATTTT. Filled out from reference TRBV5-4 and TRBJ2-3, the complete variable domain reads ETGVTQSPTHLIKTRGQQVTLRCSSQSGHNTVSWYQQALGQGPQFIFQYYREEENGRGNFPPRFSGLQFPNYSSELNVNALELDDSALYLCASSRRLAASTDTQYFGPGTRLTVL.

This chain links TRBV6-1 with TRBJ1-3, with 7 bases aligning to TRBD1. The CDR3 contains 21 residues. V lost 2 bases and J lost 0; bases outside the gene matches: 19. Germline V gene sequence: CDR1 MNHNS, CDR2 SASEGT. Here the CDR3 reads CASSEMVRPRRTGFSGNTIYF. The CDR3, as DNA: TGTGCCAGCAGTGAAATGGTTCGGCCGAGAAGGACAGGCTTCTCTGGAAACACCATATATTTT.